This T cell receptor beta chain is drawn from a study of control samples from healthy donors and cancer patients. Produced via immunoSEQ multiplex PCR; TCRdb's table is partial and in-frame only. This repertoire shows roughly 150,000 clones, approximately 93% found once; its top ten account for 5% to 7%. Germline assignment: CDR1 SGHDN and CDR2 FVKESK. Trimming took 1 base from V and 0 from J; bases not matched to a gene: 8. This CDR3 spans 18 amino acids. This TCR derives from a man younger than 35 in good health. The chain joins TRBV14 to TRBJ2-3, with 9 bases identical to TRBD2. Sequencing used blood. The CDR3 sequence: CASSQGLGLAKSTDTQYF. The DNA for the CDR3 is TGTGCCAGCAGCCAAGGATTAGGACTAGCGAAAAGCACAGATACGCAGTATTTT.